This T cell receptor beta chain was sequenced during a study of T cell changes during pregnancy in multiple sclerosis. This table comes from immunoSEQ multiplex PCR, and its TCRdb copy is limited to in-frame clones, with some not included. The table has roughly 100,000 clones, about 90% seen once; the top ten hold 1.6%. V gave up 1 base and J gave up 2 bases, with 9 bases separating them. Germline assignment: CDR1 MNHEY and CDR2 SVGAGI. The CDR3 has 14 residues. Specimen: peripheral blood, collected before pregnancy. The V call is TRBV6-5, the J call TRBJ2-7, with D possibly matching TRBD2 (5 bases). The clonotype originates from a female donor with multiple sclerosis, enrolled in a pregnancy study. The CDR3 DNA reads as TGTGCCAGCAGTTACTGGGGAGAAACCTACGAGCAGTACTTC. Protein sequence: CASSYWGETYEQYF.